This is a list of T cell receptor beta chains from one sample in a study of CD8 T cells in ankylosing spondylitis. TCRdb fed the 5' RACE reads into MiXCR, producing one record per CDR3 protein. The table has some 220,000 distinct CDR3 sequences, roughly 10% seen once. The sequencing input was blood, either unsorted or a sorted T cell fraction (not recorded which). The receptor set was obtained from a male donor with ankylosing spondylitis or in good health (not recorded which). CDR3s include the opening cysteine and the closing phenylalanine or tryptophan. D genes are given only for firm matches. Only part of the rows carry a size: once, few, many, or a class if the clone is expanded.

J gene | V gene | clone size | D gene | CDR3 DNA | CDR3 protein
TRBJ1-6 | TRBV5-1 | many | TRBD1 | TGCGCCAGCAGCCCGGGACAGGGGGCGTATTCACCCCTCCACTTT | CASSPGQGAYSPLHF
TRBJ1-2 | TRBV19 | many | - | TGTGCCAGTAGTATAACGGGGGACTATGGCTACACCTTC | CASSITGDYGYTF
TRBJ1-6 | TRBV4-2 | many | - | TGTGCCAGCAGCCAAGAGTGGGGTCAGGATTCACCCCTCCACTTT | CASSQEWGQDSPLHF
TRBJ2-7 | TRBV21-1 | many | - | TGTGCCAGCAGCAAAGTGCCAGGAGGGCAGTACTTC | CASSKVPGGQYF
TRBJ1-4 | TRBV12-3/TRBV12-4 | many | TRBD1 | TGTGCCAGCAGTCCGGGACAGGGGGCGGGAAAACTGTTTTTT | CASSPGQGAGKLFF
TRBJ2-1 | TRBV5-1 | many | TRBD2 | TGCGCCAGCAGTTCCCGGGGGGGGCGAAATGAGCAGTTCTTC | CASSSRGGRNEQFF
TRBJ2-3 | TRBV3-1 | many | - | TGTGCCAGCAGCCAACTCAGCACAGATACGCAGTATTTT | CASSQLSTDTQYF
TRBJ2-7 | TRBV5-1 | many | - | TGCGCCAGCAGAAGCAACAGGGAGGCCGAGCAGTACTTC | CASRSNREAEQYF
TRBJ2-2 | TRBV20-1 | many | - | TGCAGTGCTAGGGAACGAGGAAACACCGGGGAGCTGTTTTTT | CSARERGNTGELFF
TRBJ2-1 | TRBV6-5 | - | - | TGTGCCAGCAGTTACCAAGCCAACTCCTACAATGAGCAGTTCTTC | CASSYQANSYNEQFF
TRBJ1-2 | TRBV5-1 | - | TRBD1 | TGCGCCAGCAGCTTGGTGGAGGGGGCGAGCGACTATGGCTACACCTTC | CASSLVEGASDYGYTF
TRBJ1-1 | TRBV30 | many | TRBD1 | TGTGCCTGGGCGGGACAGACCAACACTGAAGCTTTCTTT | CAWAGQTNTEAFF
TRBJ2-7 | TRBV25-1 | - | TRBD1 | TGTGCCAGCAGATCCACCCGGACAGGGGGCGGCAACGAGCAGTACTTC | CASRSTRTGGGNEQYF
TRBJ2-7 | TRBV10-3 | many | - | TGTGCCATCAGTGATCCGGGACGGACCCAGGAGCAGTACTTC | CAISDPGRTQEQYF
TRBJ2-2 | TRBV5-6 | many | - | TGTGCCAGCAGCTTCGGGACCGGGGAGCTGTTTTTT | CASSFGTGELFF
TRBJ1-1 | TRBV4-2 | - | - | TGTGCCAGCAGCCAAGCCCCCAAAGGAGAAGCTTTCTTT | CASSQAPKGEAFF
TRBJ2-5 | TRBV21-1 | many | - | TGTGCCAGCAGCACAGACGTGATAGAGACCCAGTACTTC | CASSTDVIETQYF
TRBJ2-7 | TRBV19 | - | TRBD1 | TGTGCCAGTAGTGTGGGACAGGGGCGTATGTACGAGCAGTACTTC | CASSVGQGRMYEQYF
TRBJ2-3 | TRBV5-1 | - | TRBD1 | TGCGCCAGCAGCTGGACAGGGGCCAGCACAGATACGCAGTATTTT | CASSWTGASTDTQYF
TRBJ1-6 | TRBV2 | many | - | TGTGCCAGCCGACGGGGTAATTCACCCCTCCACTTT | CASRRGNSPLHF
TRBJ2-2 | TRBV2 | - | - | TGTGCCAGCGGCGGGAACGCCGGGGAGCTGTTTTTT | CASGGNAGELFF